The rows below give T cell receptor beta chains drawn from one sample of a study of vaccination and CD4 T cells after COVID-19. What these receptors recognize is not known. From the PCR reads, TCRdb called clonotypes with MiXCR, one entry per CDR3 protein. The repertoire holds about 25,000 distinct CDR3 sequences, around 40% seen once, with approximately 7.5% in the top ten. Source material: CD4+ T cells from blood, cultured in vitro. The receptors shown here come from a human donor who had recovered from COVID-19. CDR3s include the opening cysteine and the closing phenylalanine or tryptophan. The D gene is left open where the match is weak. Clone size is given for some rows only: seen once, a few or many times, or a class if the clone is expanded.

abundance,d_gene,v_gene,len,j_gene,CDR3aa,CDR3nt
few,-,TRBV6-5,16,TRBJ2-7,CASSSQFHLARYEQYF,TGTGCCAGCAGTTCCCAATTCCATCTAGCGCGGTACGAGCAGTACTTC
few,-,TRBV10-3,14,TRBJ1-5,CAISVGSSNQPQHF,TGTGCCATCAGTGTGGGCAGTAGCAATCAGCCCCAGCATTTT
-,TRBD1,TRBV5-1,17,TRBJ1-2,CASSRTGTGTVNYGYTF,TGCGCCAGCAGCAGAACCGGGACAGGGACAGTTAACTATGGCTACACCTTC
-,-,TRBV24-1,12,TRBJ1-5,CATSDQNQPQHF,TGTGCCACCAGTGATCAAAATCAGCCCCAGCATTTT
-,-,TRBV10-1,16,TRBJ2-7,CASSESAGGVEYEQYF,TGCGCCAGCAGTGAATCCGCAGGTGGGGTTGAATACGAGCAGTACTTC
-,TRBD1,TRBV10-3,14,TRBJ2-2,CAISDTGDTGELFF,TGTGCCATCAGTGACACAGGGGACACCGGGGAGCTGTTTTTT
few,TRBD1,TRBV6-1,14,TRBJ2-7,CASRPRGLIDEQYF,TGTGCCAGCAGACCCAGGGGGCTGATCGACGAGCAGTACTTC
few,-,TRBV5-3,15,TRBJ1-5,CASSLQGYSNQPQHF,TGTGCCAGCAGCTTACAGGGTTATAGCAATCAGCCCCAGCATTTT
-,-,TRBV7-6,16,TRBJ2-7,CASSQGLWGRASEQYF,TGTGCCAGCAGCCAGGGGCTTTGGGGGAGGGCCAGCGAGCAGTACTTC
few,-,TRBV7-9,12,TRBJ1-1,CASSLQSFEAFF,TGTGCCAGCAGCCTACAGAGTTTTGAAGCTTTCTTT
few,-,TRBV28,13,TRBJ1-1,CASSVEINTEAFF,TGTGCCAGCAGCGTCGAAATTAACACTGAAGCTTTCTTT
few,TRBD1,TRBV7-2,15,TRBJ2-5,CASSLLGGSMETQYF,TGTGCCAGCAGCTTGCTAGGGGGCTCTATGGAGACCCAGTACTTC
-,TRBD2,TRBV5-1,16,TRBJ2-5,CASSRPGLAGKETQYF,TGCGCCAGCAGCCGCCCGGGACTAGCGGGGAAAGAGACCCAGTACTTC
-,TRBD2,TRBV28,15,TRBJ2-4,CASSGTTVAKNIQYF,TGTGCCAGCAGCGGGACTACTGTAGCCAAAAACATTCAGTACTTC
-,-,TRBV7-6,13,TRBJ1-3,CASSLRAGNTIYF,TGTGCCAGCAGCTTAAGAGCGGGGAACACCATATATTTT
once,-,TRBV7-2,13,TRBJ2-7,CASSSFGGYEQYF,TGTGCCAGCAGCTCCTTTGGGGGCTACGAGCAGTACTTC
once,-,TRBV7-7,13,TRBJ1-1,CASSLTGTTEAFF,TGTGCCAGCAGCTTAACAGGGACTACTGAAGCTTTCTTT
few,TRBD2,TRBV19,15,TRBJ2-7,CASSDWTSGSYEQYF,TGTGCCAGTAGTGACTGGACTAGCGGGAGCTACGAGCAGTACTTC
-,-,TRBV20-1,16,TRBJ2-7,CSARAGMGLANYEQYF,TGCAGTGCTAGAGCGGGAATGGGACTCGCAAACTACGAGCAGTACTTC
few,-,TRBV7-2,13,TRBJ2-7,CASSSGQDYEQYF,TGTGCCAGCAGCTCAGGGCAAGACTACGAGCAGTACTTC
-,-,TRBV18,14,TRBJ1-6,CASSPYRDNSPLHF,TGTGCCAGCTCACCCTACCGGGATAATTCACCCCTCCACTTT
few,-,TRBV20-1,11,TRBJ2-2,CSAKGAGELFF,TGCAGTGCTAAGGGAGCCGGGGAGCTGTTTTTT
-,-,TRBV7-2,13,TRBJ1-5,CAGSFRERQPQHF,TGTGCCGGCAGCTTTAGGGAACGCCAGCCCCAGCATTTT